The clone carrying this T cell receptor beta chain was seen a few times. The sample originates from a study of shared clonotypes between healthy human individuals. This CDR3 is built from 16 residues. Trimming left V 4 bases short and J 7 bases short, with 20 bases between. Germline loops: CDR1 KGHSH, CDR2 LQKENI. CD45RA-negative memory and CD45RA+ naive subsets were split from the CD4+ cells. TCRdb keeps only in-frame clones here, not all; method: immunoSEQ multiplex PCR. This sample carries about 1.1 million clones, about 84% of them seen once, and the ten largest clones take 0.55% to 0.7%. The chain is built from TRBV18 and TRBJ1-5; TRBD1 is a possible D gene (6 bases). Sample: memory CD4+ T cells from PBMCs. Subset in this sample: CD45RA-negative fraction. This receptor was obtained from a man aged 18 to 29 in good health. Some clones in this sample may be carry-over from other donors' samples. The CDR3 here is CASSLTPGGADQPQHF. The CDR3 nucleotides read TGTGCCAGCTCACTAACGCCGGGGGGGGCTGACCAGCCCCAGCATTTT.